Following are 4 T cell receptor beta chains from one sample sequenced in a study of T cells in Graves' hyperthyroidism and ophthalmopathy. The TCR beta CDR3 regions underwent amplification using RNA transcripts as the source. The HTBI primer set served for first-round RT-PCR of the TCR CDR3. Each CDR3 protein is one row after TCRdb ran MiXCR on the multiplex PCR reads. The table has fewer than 850,000 distinct CDR3 sequences, 15% to 20% seen once; the top ten hold 15% to 19%. The sequenced sample consisted of blood. The receptors here all came from a man in his forties or fifties with Graves' hyperthyroidism.

A note on this clonotype: Given a much more abundant clone one base away, this may be a read error. This rearrangement joins TRBV20-1 to TRBJ2-3; D gene ambiguous. Trimming removed 4 bases at V and 2 bases at J, with 13 bases between. CDR3 length equals 14 residues. Germline V gene lookup returns CDR1 DFQATT and CDR2 SNEGSKA (reference sequence). The CDR3 coding sequence is TGCAGTGCTAAGAAAGTGGGTTACACAGATACGCAGTATTTT. It codes for CSAKKVGYTDTQYF.

There are a few counts of this clonotype. The chain uses TRBV9 and TRBJ2-1; 11 bases are shared with TRBD2. Germline V gene data show CDR1 as SGDLS and CDR2 as YYNGEE. This CDR3 comprises 19 residues. V was pared by 3 bases and J by 1 base, with 12 bases of the junction left unmatched. CDR3 sequence reads: CASSANRLSGRGSYNEQFF. Written as DNA, the CDR3 is TGTGCCAGCAGCGCTAATCGTCTTAGCGGGAGGGGTTCCTACAATGAGCAGTTCTTC.

The chain has TRBV29-1 and TRBJ2-1; TRBD2 aligns across 9 bases. CDR3 length: 15 amino acids. Germline V lookup: CDR1 SQVTM, CDR2 ANQGSEA. Trimming removed 0 bases from V and 9 bases from J; junction bases left unmatched: 9. The CDR3 DNA reads TGCAGCGTTGAAGAGGTTAGCGGGAGAGGGATTGAGCAGTTCTTC. Translating gives CSVEEVSGRGIEQFF.

Only a few counts were recorded for this clonotype. This sequence joins TRBV7-6 and TRBJ2-1, with 8 bases fitting TRBD2. The germline V gene encodes CDR1 SGHVS and CDR2 FNYEAQ. V lost 1 base to trimming and J lost 1 base; unmatched junction nucleotides: 0. This CDR3 spans 15 amino acids. The CDR3 DNA reads TGTGCCAGCAGCTTAGAGCGGGAGTCCTACAATGAGCAGTTCTTC. The encoded protein is CASSLERESYNEQFF.